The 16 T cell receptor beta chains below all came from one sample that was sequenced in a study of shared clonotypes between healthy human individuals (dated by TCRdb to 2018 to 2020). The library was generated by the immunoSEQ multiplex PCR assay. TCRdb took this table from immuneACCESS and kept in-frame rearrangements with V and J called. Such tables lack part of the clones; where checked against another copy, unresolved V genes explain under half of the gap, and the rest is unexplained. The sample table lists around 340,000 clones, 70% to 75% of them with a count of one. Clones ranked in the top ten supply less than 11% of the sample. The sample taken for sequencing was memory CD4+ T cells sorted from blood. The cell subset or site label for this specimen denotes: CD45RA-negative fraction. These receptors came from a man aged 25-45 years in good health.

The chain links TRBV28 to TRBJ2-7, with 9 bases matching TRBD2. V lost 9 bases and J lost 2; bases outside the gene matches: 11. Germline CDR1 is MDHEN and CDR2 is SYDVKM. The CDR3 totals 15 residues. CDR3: CASKRAAGGTYEQYF. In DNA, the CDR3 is TGTGCCAGTAAACGAGCGGCGGGAGGGACCTACGAGCAGTACTTC.

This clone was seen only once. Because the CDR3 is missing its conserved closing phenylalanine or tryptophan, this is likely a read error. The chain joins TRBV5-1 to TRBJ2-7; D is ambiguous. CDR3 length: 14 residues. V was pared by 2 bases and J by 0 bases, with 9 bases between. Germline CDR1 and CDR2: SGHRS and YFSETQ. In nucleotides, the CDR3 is TGCGCCAGCAGCTTAGACCCGAGCTCCTACGAGCAGTACTCC. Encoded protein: CASSLDPSSYEQYS.

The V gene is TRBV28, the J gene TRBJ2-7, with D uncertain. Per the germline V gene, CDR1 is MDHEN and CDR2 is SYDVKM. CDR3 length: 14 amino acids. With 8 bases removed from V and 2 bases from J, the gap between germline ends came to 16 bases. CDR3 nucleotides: TGTGCCAGCTTGAGAGGCCACCCACCCTACGAGCAGTACTTC. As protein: CASLRGHPPYEQYF.

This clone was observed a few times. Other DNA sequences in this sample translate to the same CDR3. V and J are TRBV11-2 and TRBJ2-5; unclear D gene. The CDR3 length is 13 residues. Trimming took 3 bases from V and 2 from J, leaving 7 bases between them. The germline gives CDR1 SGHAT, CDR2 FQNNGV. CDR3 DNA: TGTGCCAGCAGCTTGGGCTATCAAGAGACCCAGTACTTC. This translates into CASSLGYQETQYF. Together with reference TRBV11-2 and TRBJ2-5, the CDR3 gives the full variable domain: EAGVAQSPRYKIIEKRQSVAFWCNPISGHATLYWYQQILGQGPKLLIQFQNNGVVDDSQLPKDRFSAERLKGVDSTLKIQPAKLEDSAVYLCASSLGYQETQYFGPGTRLLVL.

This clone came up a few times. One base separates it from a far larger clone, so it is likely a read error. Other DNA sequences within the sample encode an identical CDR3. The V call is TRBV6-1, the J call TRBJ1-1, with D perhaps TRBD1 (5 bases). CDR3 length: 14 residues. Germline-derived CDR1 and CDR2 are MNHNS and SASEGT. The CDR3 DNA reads TGTGCCAGCCGTGAAGTGGGGGGGGGTACTGAAGCTTTCTTT. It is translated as CASREVGGGTEAFF.

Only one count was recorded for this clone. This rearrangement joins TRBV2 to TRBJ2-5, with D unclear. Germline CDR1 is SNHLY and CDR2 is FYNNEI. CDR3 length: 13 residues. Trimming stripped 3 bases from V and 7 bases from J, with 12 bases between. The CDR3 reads CASSDVGMGTQYF. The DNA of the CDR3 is TGTGCCAGCAGTGATGTAGGGATGGGGACCCAGTACTTC.

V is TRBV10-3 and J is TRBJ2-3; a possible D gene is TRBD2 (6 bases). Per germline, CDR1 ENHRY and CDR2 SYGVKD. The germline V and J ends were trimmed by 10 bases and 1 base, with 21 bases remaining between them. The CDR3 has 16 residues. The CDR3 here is CATTEGLAPGTDTQYF. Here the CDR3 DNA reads TGTGCCACCACGGAGGGGCTAGCCCCCGGCACAGATACGCAGTATTTT.

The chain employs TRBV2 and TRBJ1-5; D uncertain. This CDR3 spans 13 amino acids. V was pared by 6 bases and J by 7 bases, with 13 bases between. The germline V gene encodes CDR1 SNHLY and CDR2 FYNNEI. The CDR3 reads CASRDQYQQPQHF. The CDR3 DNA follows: TGTGCCAGCAGAGACCAATACCAACAGCCCCAGCATTTT.

CDR3 bases: TGTGCCAGCAGTTTACGCGGACAGGGTCATCATCGCTACACCTTC. Its protein product is CASSLRGQGHHRYTF. This sequence joins TRBV28 and TRBJ1-2; 8 bases are a match to TRBD1. Germline CDR1 MDHEN, CDR2 SYDVKM. The CDR3 is 15 amino acids. J lost 9 bases, V lost 2 bases, and 11 bases had no gene match.

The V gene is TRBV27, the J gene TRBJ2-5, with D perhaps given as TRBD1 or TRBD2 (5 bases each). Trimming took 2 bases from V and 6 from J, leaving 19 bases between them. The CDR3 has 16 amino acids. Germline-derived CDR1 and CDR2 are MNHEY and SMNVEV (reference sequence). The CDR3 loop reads CASSLQGSVAGKTQYF. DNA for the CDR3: TGTGCCAGCAGTTTACAGGGTAGCGTGGCCGGAAAGACCCAGTACTTC.

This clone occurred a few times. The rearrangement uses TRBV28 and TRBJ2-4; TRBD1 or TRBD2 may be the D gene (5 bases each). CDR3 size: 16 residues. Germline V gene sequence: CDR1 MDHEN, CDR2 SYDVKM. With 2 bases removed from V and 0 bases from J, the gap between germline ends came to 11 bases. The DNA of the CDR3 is TGTGCCAGCAGTTTAAGGATGGGGGTAGCCAAAAACATTCAGTACTTC. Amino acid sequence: CASSLRMGVAKNIQYF.

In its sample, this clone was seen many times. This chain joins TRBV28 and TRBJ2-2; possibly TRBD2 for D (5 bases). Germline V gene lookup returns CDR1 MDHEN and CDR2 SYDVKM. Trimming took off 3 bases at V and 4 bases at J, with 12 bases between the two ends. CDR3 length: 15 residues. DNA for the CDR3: TGTGCCAGCAGTTTTCTTGTCGGGGTCACCGGGGAGCTGTTTTTT. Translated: CASSFLVGVTGELFF.

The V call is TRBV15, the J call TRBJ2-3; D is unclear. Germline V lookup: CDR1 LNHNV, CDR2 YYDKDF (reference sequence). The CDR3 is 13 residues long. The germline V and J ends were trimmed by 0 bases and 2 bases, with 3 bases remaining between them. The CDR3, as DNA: TGTGCCACCAGCAGAGACCACACAGATACGCAGTATTTT. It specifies CATSRDHTDTQYF.

Here the CDR3 reads CASSPNPTGGAGDTQYF. CDR3 DNA sequence: TGTGCCAGCTCACCAAACCCGACAGGGGGCGCCGGAGATACGCAGTATTTT. The chain is built from TRBV18 and TRBJ2-3; 10 positions match TRBD1. The CDR3 covers 17 residues. Trimming removed 2 bases from V and 5 bases from J; junction bases left unmatched: 10. CDR1 is KGHSH, CDR2 LQKENI, per germline.

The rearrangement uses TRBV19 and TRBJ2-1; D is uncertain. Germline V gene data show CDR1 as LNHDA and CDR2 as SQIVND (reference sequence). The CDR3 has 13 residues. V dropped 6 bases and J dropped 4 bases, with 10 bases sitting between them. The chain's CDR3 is CASSQNQYNEQFF. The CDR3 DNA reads TGTGCCAGTAGCCAGAACCAATACAATGAGCAGTTCTTC. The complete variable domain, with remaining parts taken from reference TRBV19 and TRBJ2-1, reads DGGITQSPKYLFRKEGQNVTLSCEQNLNHDAMYWYRQDPGQGLRLIYYSQIVNDFQKGDIAEGYSVSREKKESFPLTVTSAQKNPTAFYLCASSQNQYNEQFFGPGTRLTVL.

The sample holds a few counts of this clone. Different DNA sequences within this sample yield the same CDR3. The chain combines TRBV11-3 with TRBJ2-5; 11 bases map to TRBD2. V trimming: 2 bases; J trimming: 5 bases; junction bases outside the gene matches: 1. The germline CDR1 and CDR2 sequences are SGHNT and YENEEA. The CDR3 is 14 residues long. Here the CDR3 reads CASSLTSGSETQYF. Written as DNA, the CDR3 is TGTGCCAGCAGCTTAACTAGCGGGAGTGAGACCCAGTACTTC.